The clone carrying this T cell receptor (beta chain) came up a few times. Antigen: not known. Prepared TCR beta cDNA libraries contained unique molecular identifiers. The source material, 1 to 10 million T cells, gave rise to about 460,000 cDNA molecules. TCRdb reprocessed the PCR reads via MiXCR and lists one record per CDR3 protein. This table holds fewer than 850,000 distinct CDR3 sequences, less than 35% found once. V was shortened by 3 bases and J by 6 bases, with 15 bases between the two germline ends. Germline CDR1 and CDR2: DFQATT and SNEGSKA (reference sequence). The CDR3 contains 13 residues. These data originate in a study of post-analysis software for immune sequencing data. Findings and caveats of the study: TRBV segments more frequent in patients than in controls numbered roughly five and included TRBV5-6, TRBV5-1 and TRBV20-1. Those samples that were prepared in the same batch co-clustered strongly by F measure.

The sequence derives from a girl aged 10 to 17 with multiple sclerosis. Sequences were obtained from blood. The V and J genes are TRBV20-1 and TRBJ2-7; either TRBD1 or TRBD2 may fit D (6 bases each). The CDR3 DNA reads TGCAGTGCTAGGCCCCGGGGGCAGGGCGAGCAGTACTTC. The encoded protein is CSARPRGQGEQYF.